The following is a T cell receptor (beta chain) sequence with its context. The data belong to a study of T cell responses to AZD1222 COVID-19 vaccine. Germline V gene sequence: CDR1 SGDLS, CDR2 YYNGEE. Trimming stripped 3 bases from V and 0 bases from J, with 19 bases between. The CDR3 spans 18 residues. Generated by immunoSEQ multiplex PCR, the TCRdb table keeps only in-frame clones and is missing some. The table lists about 68,000 clones, about 88% of them singletons. This TCR derives from an adult in good health. The source was peripheral blood, collected on day 0 of AZD1222 vaccination. The chain links TRBV9 to TRBJ1-3; D possibly corresponds to TRBD1 (6 bases). CDR3 coding DNA: TGTGCCAGCAGCGCGCTTACAGGGACCGCCAGCTCTGGAAACACCATATATTTT. Protein: CASSALTGTASSGNTIYF.